The clone carrying this T cell receptor (beta chain) was counted a few times. In germline, CDR1 is SGHTA, CDR2 FQGTGA. The CDR3 spans 13 residues. V shed 5 bases and J shed 17 bases, with 19 bases lying between them. The data derive from a study of human T cells and chemical hapten exposure. In the library, unique molecular identifiers were attached to individual cDNA molecules. TCRdb re-called the RACE reads with MiXCR, one entry per CDR3 protein. Seen here are approximately 28,000 distinct CDR3 sequences, around a tenth observed once, and the top ten hold 5.5% to 7%. Time point here: patch test 2, 6 weeks after DPC sensitization. Treatment noted: therapeutic diphenylcyclopropenone sensitization with weekly scalp DPC. At every patch-test visit, blood was drawn before the patch test was applied.

This sequence joins TRBV7-3 and TRBJ1-6; tentative D call: TRBD1 (6 bases). The TCR comes from a man aged 30 to 45 with alopecia areata. Some clones in this sample may be carry-over from other donors' samples. Specimen: whole blood, collected in connection with sensitization to the hapten diphenylcyclopropenone (DPC). The CDR3 DNA follows: TGTGCCAGCAGCCCTGATAAAGGGGGGATTATCCACTTT. It encodes CASSPDKGGIIHF.